The clone carrying this TCR beta chain has at least ten counts. This CDR3 has 11 residues. Per the germline V gene, CDR1 is SQVTM and CDR2 is ANQGSEA. The V and J ends lost 7 bases and 0 bases respectively, with 6 bases between them. The sample is drawn from a study of CD8 T cells in ankylosing spondylitis. Using its own MiXCR run on the 5' RACE reads, TCRdb lists one record per CDR3 protein. The data contain some 200,000 distinct CDR3 sequences, 9.5% to 15% of them singletons. Sequenced sample: blood, either unsorted or a sorted T cell fraction (not recorded which). This TCR was sampled from a male donor with ankylosing spondylitis or in good health (not recorded which). The chain employs TRBV29-1 and TRBJ1-2; D is unresolved. The CDR3 sequence: CSAATNYGYTF. The CDR3 DNA reads TGCAGCGCGGCTACTAACTATGGCTACACCTTC. Full variable domain (missing parts from reference TRBV29-1 and TRBJ1-2): SAVISQKPSRDICQRGTSLTIQCQVDSQVTMMFWYRQQPGQSLTLIATANQGSEATYESGFVIDKFPISRPNLTFSTLTVSNMSPEDSSIYLCSAATNYGYTFGSGTRLTVV.